The entry below describes one T cell receptor beta chain. This sample stems from a study of blood T cell repertoires in COVID-19. Two negative PCRs, clearance, or symptom resolution had been documented for recovered Cohort 3 donors. V lost 1 base, J lost 6 bases, and 13 bases lay in between. There are 15 residues in the CDR3. CDR1 SGDLS and CDR2 YYNGEE come from the germline V gene. Assay: immunoSEQ multiplex PCR; the TCRdb copy retains only in-frame clones and omits some. The table records 360,000 or so clones, roughly 86% of them present only once. Material for sequencing was PBMCs or T cells enriched from blood (not recorded which). The chain carries TRBV9 and TRBJ1-4, with no clear D. The receptor's source is a woman aged 25 to 39 who had recovered from COVID-19. CDR3 protein: CASSVSWLRDEKLFF. CDR3 DNA: TGTGCCAGCAGCGTATCTTGGTTACGAGATGAAAAACTGTTTTTT.